This T cell receptor (beta chain) was profiled in a study of blood T cell repertoires in COVID-19. Study information: Sites across the United States, Italy and Spain contributed samples from acute and convalescent COVID-19. T cells, B-cell-depleted T cells, or PBMCs supplied cDNA or gDNA.

In the original workflow: Amplification of reference gene primers was used by the study to estimate nucleated cell counts. Clones were read by immunoSEQ multiplex PCR, and TCRdb kept only the in-frame ones, dropping some. Clone size and V and J calls were adopted from that table, with D and trimming inferred from the DNA. The data show 240,000 or so clones, around 86% seen once. Germline V CDR1 and CDR2: LNHDA, SQIVND (reference sequence). The CDR3 is made up of 16 amino acids. The J segment lost 8 bases and the V segment lost 6 bases, leaving 13 bases of the junction unmatched. V usage is TRBV19 and J usage is TRBJ1-2; 12 bases map to TRBD1. The material sequenced was peripheral blood. The source of this sequence is a woman aged 55-69 years with active or convalescent COVID-19. The CDR3 nucleotides read TGTGCCAGTAGGGGGACAGGGGGCACGAAAGGTCTGGGCTACACCTTC. It codes for CASRGTGGTKGLGYTF.